This TCR beta chain was profiled in a study of shared clonotypes between healthy human individuals. Study results and limitations: Since donors were few, the genetic and exposure-history diversity represented was limited.

The V end lost 4 bases, the J end lost 11 bases, and 21 bases lay between the germline ends. The germline V gene has CDR1 SGHRS and CDR2 YFSETQ. The CDR3 is 14 residues long. With respect to this clone: What it recognizes is unknown.

The assay ran at deep level. Here immunoSEQ multiplex PCR was the method, and the copy in TCRdb shows in-frame clones only, minus some. Found here are about 470,000 clones, 75% to 85% of them singletons; the top ten hold approximately 13%. None of the donors, who were healthy HIV-negative adults, had recently had acute infections or vaccinations. The source of this sequence is a woman between 40 and 50 years old in good health. Some clones in this sample may be carry-over from other donors' samples. The rearrangement uses TRBV5-1 and TRBJ2-5; TRBD2 might be the D (6 bases). The sample was PBMCs. CDR3 DNA sequence: TGCGCCAGCAGCACCGGGACTGGGGTCTGGGAGCAGTACTTC. This sequence encodes CASSTGTGVWEQYF.